This record looks at one T cell receptor (beta chain) sequence and its context. Antigen unknown. Time point here: newly diagnosed GD, antithyroid drugs for less than 3 months. PBMC-extracted RNA yielded the TCR library. The guidelines of the American Thyroid Association were the basis for diagnosing Graves' disease. This sample is drawn from a study of regulatory T cells in long-lasting Graves disease. Study outcomes and limitations: Accuracy was perhaps lowered by the small sample size.

Germline V gene sequence: CDR1 SQVTM, CDR2 ANQGSEA. This CDR3 is 13 amino acids long. With 1 base removed from V and 1 base from J, the gap between germline ends came to 7 bases. Arm-PCR of CDR3 regions and iRepertoire HTBI primers were used to build TCR beta libraries. TCRdb independently ran MiXCR on the multiplex PCR reads; one entry per CDR3 protein. Here the sample spans approximately 470,000 distinct CDR3 sequences, 15% to 20% being singletons. The sample was also reused in another study, on T cells in Graves' hyperthyroidism and ophthalmopathy. This second study says: Clonotypes that were expanded in thyroid above 0.001 mostly appeared in blood too.

The rearrangement uses TRBV29-1 and TRBJ2-5; possible D gene TRBD1, 6 bases. This material consisted of peripheral blood mononuclear cells (PBMCs), taken at new diagnosis, from a patient treated with antithyroid drugs. The clonotype comes from a man aged 40-49 years with Graves disease. The CDR3 is CSVEGDTQETQYF. CDR3 in DNA: TGCAGCGTTGAAGGGGACACCCAAGAGACCCAGTACTTC. Filled out from reference TRBV29-1 and TRBJ2-5, the complete variable domain reads SAVISQKPSRDICQRGTSLTIQCQVDSQVTMMFWYRQQPGQSLTLIATANQGSEATYESGFVIDKFPISRPNLTFSTLTVSNMSPEDSSIYLCSVEGDTQETQYFGPGTRLLVL.